What follows describes a single TCR beta chain. No cognate antigen has been identified for it. The sample holds no much larger clone one base away, and base qualities are not on file. This entry belongs to a study of T cell responses to AZD1222 COVID-19 vaccine (dated by TCRdb to 2020 to 2023). Background on the whole study: TCR sequencing covered 233 trial participants: 200 to 220 given two doses of AZD1222 and 26 given two doses of MenACWY control vaccine. Trial participants were enrolled by age into 18-55, 56-69 and 70-plus year subgroups, with approximately 150, 30 and 60 TCR-sequenced participants respectively.

The CDR3 regions of human TCRbeta chains were subjected to immunosequencing. As for the original processing: TCRs in the repertoires were compared against a reference library of SARS-CoV-2-specific TCRs that had been generated with the MIRA antigen-specificity platform. Breadth was defined as the fraction of unique TCRs that were SARS-CoV-2-associated, and depth was defined as the fraction of total T cells that were SARS-CoV-2-associated. Using the MIRA data, each spike-specific TCR was mapped to the spike region that the TCR reacts to and placed in a CD4 or CD8 class. Log10-transformed breadth and depth values were compared by one-way ANOVA with Sidak's multiple comparisons tests. TCRdb took over this immuneACCESS table, retaining in-frame rearrangements with V and J assigned. Such tables are incomplete; in checked studies, under half of the missing clones stem from an unresolved V gene, and the remainder is unexplained. The V and J calls and clone size are taken from that table; D and trimming were inferred from the DNA. This sample is represented by 200,000 or so clones; about 93% of them were singletons. The biggest ten clones account for over 0.95% of the sample.

V and J are trimmed by 8 bases and 9 bases, and the gene matches miss 13 bases of the junction. CDR1 MNHEY and CDR2 SMNVEV were looked up in the germline V gene (reference sequence). The CDR3 spans 14 residues, from the cysteine through the phenylalanine. CDR3 DNA only is kept here, 42 bases in frame from base 1. On the study overall, not on this receptor specifically: After two AZD1222 doses, both the breadth and the depth of spike-specific TCRs were significantly higher than at day 0 and than in MenACWY recipients. Because no day 14 peak-response samples were available, the repertoires could be characterized only after the peak T cell response. The whole spike protein was spanned by vaccine-associated CD4 TCRs, and dominant responses were seen in regions 160-218 and 743-854. Reportedly, almost half of the unique spike-specific TCRs recognized epitopes lying outside the regions that are mutated in the B.1.351 and B.1.1.7 variants. The 56-69-year group was small, and its depth increase did not reach significance, likely because of low power. Participants were mostly white British, with more females than males. The authors suggested clonal diversity may have been underestimated. Conclusions about previously exposed vaccinees were limited because only six AZD1222 recipients were SARS-CoV-2 seropositive at baseline.

Reading the label with the study, this specimen's time point is: about 28 days (+/-7) after the second vaccine dose. AZD1222 recipients whose second dose came at about 4 weeks and those whose second dose came at about 12 weeks were combined into one group, since spike-specific TCR depth and breadth did not differ between the two schedules. Vaccinee samples came from UK trials COV001 and COV002, including a single-blind randomized controlled phase 2/3 trial of AZD1222 (ChAdOx1 nCoV-19) in healthy adults. Trial participant PBMC samples were collected at day 0 and day 28 after the second dose for TCRbeta chain sequencing.

This chain joins TRBV27 to TRBJ2-1; TRBD2 matches 7 bases in the middle. The material was peripheral blood, obtained 28 days after the second AZD1222 dose. This TCR came from an adult who received the AZD1222 COVID-19 vaccine. This receptor has the CDR3 CASAMTSNGVEQFF. The DNA is as follows: TGTGCCAGCGCGATGACTAGCAATGGAGTTGAGCAGTTCTTC.